The count of the clone carrying this TCR beta chain is one. Its antigen is still unknown. This record comes from a study of CD4+ T cells in melanoma. Study observations and caveats: A reported correlation linked neoantigen-specific CD4+ T cells to CD8+, macrophage and B cell function. In melanoma, neoantigen-specific CD4+ T cells reportedly differed in differentiation state.

This CDR3 spans 9 amino acids. Trimming stripped 6 bases from V and 3 bases from J, with 2 bases between. Germline V lookup: CDR1 SQVTM, CDR2 ANQGSEA. Method: immunoSEQ multiplex PCR; TCRdb's copy keeps in-frame clones and lacks some. The sample yields 120,000 to 150,000 clones, 80% to 95% seen once. This chain uses TRBV29-1 with TRBJ1-1; D is unclear. This TCR was recovered from a human donor with melanoma. CDR3 sequence: CSVDTEAFF. The CDR3 bases are TGCAGCGTAGACACTGAAGCTTTCTTT.